This record covers a single TCR beta chain. This specimen comes from a study of early T cells in non-severe SARS-CoV-2 infection. About the study: RNA in bulk from unsorted whole blood was sequenced, and chains were unpaired.

Individual cDNA molecules were tagged with unique molecular identifiers. TCRdb independently ran MiXCR on the 5' RACE reads; one entry per CDR3 protein. The sample carries tens of thousands of distinct CDR3 sequences, approximately 5.8% recorded once. Trimming stripped 4 bases from V and 4 bases from J, with 10 bases between. The CDR3 contains 14 residues. The germline V gene has CDR1 SGHTA and CDR2 FQGNSA. The sequencing input was whole blood. The clonotype comes from an adult who was a healthcare worker with PCR-confirmed SARS-CoV-2 infection or an uninfected control (not recorded which). The V call is TRBV7-2, the J call TRBJ2-2; weak D call: TRBD1 (6 bases). The CDR3 nucleotides are TGTGCCAGCAGCTATGACAGGTCCACCGGGGAGCTGTTTTTT. Translating it yields CASSYDRSTGELFF.